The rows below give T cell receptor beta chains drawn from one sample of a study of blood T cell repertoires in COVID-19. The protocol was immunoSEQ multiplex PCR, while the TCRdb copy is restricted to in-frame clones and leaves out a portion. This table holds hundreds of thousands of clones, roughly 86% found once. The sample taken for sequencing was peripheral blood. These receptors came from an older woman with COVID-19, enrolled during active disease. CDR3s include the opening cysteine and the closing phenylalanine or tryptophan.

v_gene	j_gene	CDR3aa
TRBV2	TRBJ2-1	CASSPLAGGFNEQFF
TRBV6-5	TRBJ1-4	CASSYEPGQGSEKLFF
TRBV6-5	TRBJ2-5	CASSSQLAGTQETQYF
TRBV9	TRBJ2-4	CASSVGQGKNIQYF
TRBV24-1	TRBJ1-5	CATSDFGQPQHF
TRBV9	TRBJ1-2	CASSPQTGSLESYGYTF
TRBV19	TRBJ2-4	CASSKGLVENIQYF
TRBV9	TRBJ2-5	CASSARGTGQETQYF
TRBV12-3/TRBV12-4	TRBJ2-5	CASSLQGPGAQYF
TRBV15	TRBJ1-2	CATSRDRGSNYGYTF
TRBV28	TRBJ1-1	CASSLQLFRDRDTEAFF
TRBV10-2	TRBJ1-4	CASSEAGGFEKLFF
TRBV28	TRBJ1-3	CASSFGQGNTIYF
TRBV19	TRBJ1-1	CASSIQGSNTEAFF
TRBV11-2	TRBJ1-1	CASSQPRRTGGRGTEAFF
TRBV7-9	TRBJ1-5	CASSGQEGQPQHF
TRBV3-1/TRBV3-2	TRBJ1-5	CASSQDAAGEQPQHF
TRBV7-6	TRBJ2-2	CASSFWDTGLVGELFF
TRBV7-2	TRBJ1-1	CASSSGRNREAFF
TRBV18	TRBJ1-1	CASSLDSVRTEAFF
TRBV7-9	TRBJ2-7	CASSLEAGDEQYF
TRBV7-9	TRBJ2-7	CASSLEGGSSYEQYF
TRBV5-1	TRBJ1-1	CASSYGGTGFNTEAFF
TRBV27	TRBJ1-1	CASSPQIYTVTEAFF
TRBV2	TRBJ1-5	CASSGYIGTGNNQPQHF
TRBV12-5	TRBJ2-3	CASGSDRGPPPYSTDTQYF
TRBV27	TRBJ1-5	CASSLSTGNQPQHF
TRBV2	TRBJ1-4	CASRYPKTDRNEKLFF
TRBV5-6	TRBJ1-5	CASSFSGPNSNQPQHF
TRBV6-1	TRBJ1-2	CASSEAGQFGGYGYTF
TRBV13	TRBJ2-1	CASSSRSSGGNYNEQFF
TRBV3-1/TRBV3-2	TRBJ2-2	CASSGIGTGGTGELFF
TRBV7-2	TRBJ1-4	CASSLNRGSNEKLFF
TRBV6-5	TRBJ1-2	CASSFGQARDYGYTF
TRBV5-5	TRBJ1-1	CASSMVNTEAFF
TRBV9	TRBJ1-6	CASSVDESYSPLHF
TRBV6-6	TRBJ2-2	CASSYSLQTGELFF
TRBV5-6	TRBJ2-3	CASSLGDPAAGTQYF
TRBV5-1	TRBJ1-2	CASSLVAGGRGYTF
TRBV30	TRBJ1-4	CAWGQGGPNEKLFF
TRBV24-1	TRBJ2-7	CATSDPGAYEQYF
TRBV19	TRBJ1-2	CASSIGFLLGQRYGYTF